The T cell receptor (beta chain) under discussion was sequenced for a study of Ad26.COV2.S vaccination and SARS-CoV-2 variants. Study-level information: Ad26.COV2.S was injected intramuscularly once or twice, 56 days apart. Study-wide points: CD8+ and CD4+ T cells specific for spike reportedly responded with substantial breadth after vaccination. Recipients of vaccine and of placebo showed similar breadth of their non-spike TCR repertoires. Higher spike-specific TCR breadth was found in vaccine recipients than in placebo recipients.

V was trimmed by 3 bases and J by 0 bases, leaving 8 bases between them. The V gene's germline CDR1 is KGHSH and CDR2 LQKENI. CDR3 length equals 15 residues. Data came from immunoSEQ multiplex PCR; TCRdb stores just in-frame clones and leaves some out. The table has under 400,000 clones, over 75% seen once; the top ten hold around 3.5%. To note about this clone: The antigen is not known.

Stated treatment: around 19 received Ad26.COV2.S at low or high dose, single or two shots; about 5 received placebo; per-sample allocation not given. Day 63 after the first injection of vaccine or placebo was the sampling time. The source material was peripheral blood, sampled in a trial of Ad26.COV2.S vaccine versus placebo. The sequence derives from a person between 18 and 59 years old who received the Ad26.COV2.S COVID-19 vaccine or a placebo. This rearrangement joins TRBV18 to TRBJ2-2, with D possibly being TRBD1 (6 bases). This chain's CDR3 is CASSPDRTNTGELFF. The DNA for the CDR3 is TGTGCCAGCTCACCGGACAGAACGAACACCGGGGAGCTGTTTTTT. The complete variable domain, with remaining parts taken from reference TRBV18 and TRBJ2-2, reads NAGVMQNPRHLVRRRGQEARLRCSPMKGHSHVYWYRQLPEEGLKFMVYLQKENIIDESGMPKERFSAEFPKEGPSILRIQQVVRGDSAAYFCASSPDRTNTGELFFGEGSRLTVL.